This TCR beta chain stems from a study of post-analysis software for immune sequencing data. Study-wide points: Higher frequency in patients than in controls was seen for roughly 5 TRBV segments, with TRBV5-6, TRBV5-1 and TRBV20-1 among them. Normalized Chao1 diversity was significantly reduced in patients versus controls. Batch-matched samples strongly co-clustered by F measure.

To note about this clonotype: What it binds is unknown.

Germline V lookup: CDR1 SEHNR, CDR2 FQNEAQ (reference sequence). V shed 1 base, J shed 2 bases, and the junction held 11 bases outside the gene matches. The CDR3 totals 17 residues. Every TCR beta cDNA library bore unique molecular identifiers. T cells numbering about 0.9 to 10 million yielded cDNA molecules that totaled roughly 500,000. TCRdb independently ran MiXCR on the PCR reads; one entry per CDR3 protein. The sample holds 650,000 to 900,000 distinct CDR3 sequences, roughly 50% seen once. The chain links TRBV7-9 to TRBJ2-7; 7 bases agree with TRBD2. What was sequenced was blood. This clonotype originated in a girl between 5 and 17 years old with multiple sclerosis. The CDR3 sequence: CASSLEPPRGDTYEQYF. The CDR3 DNA reads as TGTGCCAGCAGCTTAGAACCTCCCCGGGGGGATACCTACGAGCAGTACTTC. Complete variable domain (other parts from reference TRBV7-9 and TRBJ2-7): DTGVSQNPRHKITKRGQNVTFRCDPISEHNRLYWYRQTLGQGPEFLTYFQNEAQLEKSRLLSDRFSAERPKGSFSTLEIQRTEQGDSAMYLCASSLEPPRGDTYEQYFGPGTRLTVT.